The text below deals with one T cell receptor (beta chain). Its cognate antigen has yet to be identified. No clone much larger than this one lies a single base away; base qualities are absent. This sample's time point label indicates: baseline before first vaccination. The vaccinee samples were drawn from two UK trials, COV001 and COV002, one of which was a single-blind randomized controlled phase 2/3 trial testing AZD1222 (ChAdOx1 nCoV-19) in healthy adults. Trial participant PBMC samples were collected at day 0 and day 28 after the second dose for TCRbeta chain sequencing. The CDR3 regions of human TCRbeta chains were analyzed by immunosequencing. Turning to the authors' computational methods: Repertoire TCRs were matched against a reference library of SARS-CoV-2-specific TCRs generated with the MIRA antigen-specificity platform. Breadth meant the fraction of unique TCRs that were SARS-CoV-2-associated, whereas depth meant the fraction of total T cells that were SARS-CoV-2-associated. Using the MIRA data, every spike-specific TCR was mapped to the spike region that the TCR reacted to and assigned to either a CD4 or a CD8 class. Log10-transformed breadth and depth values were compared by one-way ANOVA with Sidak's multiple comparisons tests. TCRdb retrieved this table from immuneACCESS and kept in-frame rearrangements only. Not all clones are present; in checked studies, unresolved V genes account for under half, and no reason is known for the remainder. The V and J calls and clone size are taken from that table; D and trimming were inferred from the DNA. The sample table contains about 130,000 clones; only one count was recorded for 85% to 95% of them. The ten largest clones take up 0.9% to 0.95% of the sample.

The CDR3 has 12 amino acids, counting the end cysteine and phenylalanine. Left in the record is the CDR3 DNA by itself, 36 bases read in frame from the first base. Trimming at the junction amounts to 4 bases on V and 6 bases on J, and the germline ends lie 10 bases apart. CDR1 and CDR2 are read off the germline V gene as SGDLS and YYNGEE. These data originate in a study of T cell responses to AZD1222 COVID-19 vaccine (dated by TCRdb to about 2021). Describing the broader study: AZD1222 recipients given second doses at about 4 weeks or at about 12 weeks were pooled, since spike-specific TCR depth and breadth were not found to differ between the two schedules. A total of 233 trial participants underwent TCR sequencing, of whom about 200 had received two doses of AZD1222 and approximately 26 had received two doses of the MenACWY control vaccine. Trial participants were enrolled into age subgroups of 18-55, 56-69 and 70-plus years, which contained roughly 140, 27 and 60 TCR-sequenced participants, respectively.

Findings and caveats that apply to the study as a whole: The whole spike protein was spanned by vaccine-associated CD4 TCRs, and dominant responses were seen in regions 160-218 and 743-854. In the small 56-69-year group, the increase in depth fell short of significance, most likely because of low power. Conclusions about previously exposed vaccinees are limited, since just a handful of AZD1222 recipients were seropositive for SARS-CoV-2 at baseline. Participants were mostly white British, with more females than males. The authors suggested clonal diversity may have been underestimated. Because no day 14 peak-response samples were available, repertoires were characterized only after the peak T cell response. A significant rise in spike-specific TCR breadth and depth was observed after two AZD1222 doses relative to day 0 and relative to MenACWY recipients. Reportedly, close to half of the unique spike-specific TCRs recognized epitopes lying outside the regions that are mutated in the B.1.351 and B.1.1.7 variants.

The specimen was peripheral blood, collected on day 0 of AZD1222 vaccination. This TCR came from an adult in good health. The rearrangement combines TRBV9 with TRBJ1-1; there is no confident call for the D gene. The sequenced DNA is TGTGCCAGCAGCCCCTGGAGAGCTGAAGCTTTCTTT. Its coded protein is CASSPWRAEAFF.